This passage covers 18 T cell receptor beta chains from one sample sequenced in a study of blood T cell repertoires in COVID-19. The protocol was immunoSEQ multiplex PCR, while the TCRdb copy is restricted to in-frame clones and leaves out a portion. There are about 280,000 clones in the sample; approximately 86% occur only once, and approximately 2% lies in the top ten. Sequencing was performed on peripheral blood. The receptors come from a woman aged 25-40 years who had recovered from COVID-19.

The rearrangement uses TRBV28 and TRBJ1-4; 9 nucleotides match TRBD1. Trimming removed 8 bases from V and 0 bases from J; junction bases left unmatched: 10. CDR1 and CDR2 (germline): MDHEN, SYDVKM. The CDR3 is made up of 17 amino acids. Written as DNA, the CDR3 is TGTGCCAGCGGAACAGGGGGCGCCGGTCCAACTAATGAAAAACTGTTTTTT. Its protein is CASGTGGAGPTNEKLFF.

The chain couples TRBV19 to TRBJ2-7; D might be TRBD1 (7 bases). V dropped 5 bases and J dropped 4 bases, with 12 bases sitting between them. Germline CDR1 LNHDA, CDR2 SQIVND (reference sequence). This CDR3 comprises 13 residues. The CDR3 nucleotides are TGTGCCAGTAGTGCGGGACAGCAATACGAGCAGTACTTC. This sequence encodes CASSAGQQYEQYF.

V is TRBV6-1 and J is TRBJ1-5; TRBD1 might be the D (5 bases). CDR1 is MNHNS, CDR2 SASEGT, per germline. The CDR3 spans 15 residues. V was trimmed by 1 base and J by 4 bases, leaving 11 bases between them. The CDR3 region is CASSEGGLGNQPQHF. The CDR3 DNA reads TGTGCCAGCAGTGAAGGGGGCTTAGGGAATCAGCCCCAGCATTTT.

The chain combines TRBV19 with TRBJ1-5; a possible D gene is TRBD1 (6 bases). The germline CDR1 and CDR2 sequences are LNHDA and SQIVND (reference sequence). The V gene lost 0 bases and the J gene lost 4 bases, with 10 bases spanning the gap. CDR3 length: 15 residues. The chain's CDR3 is CASSIEGTQNQPQHF. The CDR3, as DNA: TGTGCCAGTAGTATAGAGGGGACACAGAATCAGCCCCAGCATTTT.

The J gene is TRBJ2-5, the V gene TRBV25-1; TRBD1 aligns across 12 bases. CDR1 and CDR2 from the germline V gene are MGHDK and SYGVNS. CDR3 length: 15 amino acids. The J segment lost 4 bases and the V segment lost 5 bases, leaving 5 bases of the junction unmatched. Here the CDR3 reads CASSPGTGGVETQYF. CDR3 DNA: TGTGCCAGCAGTCCCGGGACAGGGGGCGTAGAGACCCAGTACTTC. Based on the CDR3 plus reference TRBV25-1 and TRBJ2-5, the full variable domain is EADIYQTPRYLVIGTGKKITLECSQTMGHDKMYWYQQDPGMELHLIHYSYGVNSTEKGDLSSESTVSRIRTEHFPLTLESARPSHTSQYLCASSPGTGGVETQYFGPGTRLLVL.

The chain uses TRBV7-2 and TRBJ2-3; possibly TRBD2 for D (6 bases). The CDR3 has 14 amino acids. The V gene lost 8 bases and the J gene lost 11 bases, with 23 bases spanning the gap. In germline, CDR1 is SGHTA, CDR2 FQGNSA. The chain's CDR3 is CASGGAGRGRGQYF. In DNA form, the CDR3 reads TGTGCCAGCGGTGGGGCGGGGCGGGGCCGAGGGCAGTATTTT. The whole variable domain, filled in from reference TRBV7-2 and TRBJ2-3, reads GAGVSQSPSNKVTEKGKDVELRCDPISGHTALYWYRQSLGQGLEFLIYFQGNSAPDKSGLPSDRFSAERTGGSVSTLTIQRTQQEDSAVYLCASGGAGRGRGQYFGPGTRLTVL.

The genes are TRBV6-2 or TRBV6-3 and TRBJ2-3; 11 nucleotides align to TRBD2. Germline CDR1 MNHEY, CDR2 SVGEGT. There are 18 residues in the CDR3. Trimming removed 0 bases from V and 0 bases from J; junction bases left unmatched: 5. This CDR3 is CASSYSPLAGDSTDTQYF. The CDR3 nucleotides are TGTGCCAGCAGTTACTCCCCACTAGCGGGGGACAGCACAGATACGCAGTATTTT.

A few counts support this clone. The J gene is TRBJ2-7, the V gene TRBV18; 11 bases agree with TRBD2. Germline loops: CDR1 KGHSH, CDR2 LQKENI. The CDR3 covers 15 residues. The V segment lost 6 bases and the J segment 4 bases; nucleotides outside the gene matches: 8. The CDR3: CASSQTSGRAYEQYF. CDR3 DNA sequence: TGTGCCAGCTCTCAAACTAGCGGGAGAGCGTACGAGCAGTACTTC.

The V gene is TRBV7-2, the J gene TRBJ2-7, with 7 bases fitting TRBD2. The length of the CDR3 is 14 residues. Per the germline V gene, CDR1 is SGHTA and CDR2 is FQGNSA. With V trimmed by 5 bases and J by 9 bases, 13 bases remained unmatched. CDR3 nucleotides: TGTGCCAGCAGCCAGCGGGGAGGGCCCCCGGGGCAGTACTTC. As protein: CASSQRGGPPGQYF.

The chain uses TRBV7-3 and TRBJ2-5, with 9 bases identical to TRBD2. V was pared by 6 bases and J by 5 bases, with 4 bases of the junction left unmatched. This CDR3 contains 13 residues. CDR1 and CDR2 from the germline V gene are SGHTA and FQGTGA. This CDR3 reads CASSLAGDETQYF. DNA of the CDR3: TGTGCCAGCAGTTTAGCGGGAGATGAGACCCAGTACTTC. The full variable domain, with the rest looked up from reference TRBV7-3 and TRBJ2-5, is GAGVSQTPSNKVTEKGKYVELRCDPISGHTALYWYRQSLGQGPEFLIYFQGTGAADDSGLPNDRFFAVRPEGSVSTLKIQRTERGDSAVYLCASSLAGDETQYFGPGTRLLVL.

The J gene is TRBJ1-2, the V gene TRBV11-2; 8 positions match TRBD1. Germline CDR1 reads SGHAT; CDR2 reads FQNNGV. The CDR3 loop spans 18 amino acids. Losses at the gene ends were 5 bases for V and 8 bases for J; bases not matched to a gene: 22. CDR3 sequence: CASSAWTGSMATGMGYTF. CDR3 coding DNA: TGTGCCAGCAGCGCTTGGACAGGGTCTATGGCTACCGGCATGGGCTACACCTTC.

This chain joins TRBV4-1 and TRBJ2-2; D is undetermined. Germline assignment: CDR1 MGHRA and CDR2 YSYEKL. CDR3 length: 17 amino acids. V lost 0 bases, J lost 3 bases, and 14 bases lay in between. The CDR3, as DNA: TGCGCCAGCAGCCAAGAAACCGCGGTGGTGGACACCGGGGAGCTGTTTTTT. Translating it yields CASSQETAVVDTGELFF.

This chain links TRBV3-1 (or the pseudogene TRBV3-2) with TRBJ2-1, with D maybe TRBD2 (6 bases). CDR3 length: 14 residues. Trimming stripped 5 bases from V and 2 bases from J, with 10 bases between. Germline CDR1 LGHDT, CDR2 YNNKEL (reference sequence). CDR3 sequence reads: CASSVSGTYNEQFF. The CDR3 DNA reads TGTGCCAGCAGCGTTAGCGGAACCTACAATGAGCAGTTCTTC.

The chain uses TRBV6-6 and TRBJ1-4; D remains unclear. V shed 8 bases and J shed 0 bases, with 7 bases lying between them. This CDR3 comprises 13 residues. In germline, CDR1 is MNHNY, CDR2 SVGAGI (reference sequence). The CDR3 loop is CASLEPTNEKLFF. The CDR3 bases are TGTGCCAGCTTAGAGCCAACTAATGAAAAACTGTTTTTT.

This clone has just one count. The chain uses TRBV3-1 (or the pseudogene TRBV3-2) and TRBJ2-2, with a possible D match to TRBD2 (5 bases). The CDR3 has 13 residues. Per germline, CDR1 LGHDT and CDR2 YNNKEL (reference sequence). V was cut by 4 bases and J by 7 bases, with 10 bases left in between. CDR3 protein: CASSLLGVGELFF. As DNA, the CDR3 is TGTGCCAGCAGCCTCCTCGGGGTCGGGGAGCTGTTTTTT.

The chain combines TRBV19 with TRBJ1-1; 8 bases line up with TRBD1. V trimming: 7 bases; J trimming: 1 base; junction bases outside the gene matches: 11. CDR3 length: 16 residues. Germline CDR1 reads LNHDA; CDR2 reads SQIVND (reference sequence). The CDR3 DNA reads as TGTGCCAGTACCGACAACGGGGACAGGAGGAACACTGAAGCTTTCTTT. Encoded protein: CASTDNGDRRNTEAFF.

Written as DNA, the CDR3 is TGTGCGGGAACAGGGAATGAGCAGTTCTTC. Translation gives CAGTGNEQFF. The rearrangement links TRBV30 to TRBJ2-1; perhaps TRBD1 as D (6 bases). CDR3 size: 10 residues. CDR1 and CDR2 from the germline V gene are GTSNPN and SVGIG (reference sequence).

The chain couples TRBV4-1 to TRBJ1-1; D not resolved. This CDR3 region has 13 residues. V lost 7 bases, J lost 3 bases, and 12 bases lay in between. CDR1 MGHRA and CDR2 YSYEKL come from the germline V gene. This CDR3 reads CASTGLPYTEAFF. The CDR3 DNA sequence: TGCGCCAGCACCGGTCTCCCTTACACTGAAGCTTTCTTT.